This is a list of T cell receptor beta chains from one sample in a study of CD8 T cells in ankylosing spondylitis. MiXCR, run by TCRdb on the 5' RACE reads, gives a single entry per CDR3 protein. The profile shows just under 550,000 distinct CDR3 sequences, roughly 13% of them singletons. The sample was blood, either unsorted or a sorted T cell fraction (not recorded which). The receptors derive from a male donor with ankylosing spondylitis. The CDR3 runs from the conserved cysteine through the conserved F or W. A D gene is named only where the DNA matches it firmly. Only some rows state a clone size, as once, few, many or a class for expanded clones.

V gene	D gene	clone size	J gene	CDR3 protein	CDR3 DNA
TRBV7-9	TRBD1	many	TRBJ1-1	CASSSWTGTNTEAFF	TGTGCCAGCAGCTCATGGACAGGGACGAACACTGAAGCTTTCTTT
TRBV12-3/TRBV12-4	-	few	TRBJ1-1	CASSLRVKNTEAFF	TGTGCCAGCAGTTTACGGGTAAAGAACACTGAAGCTTTCTTT
TRBV5-1	-	few	TRBJ1-1	CASTRGIDTEAFF	TGCGCCAGCACCAGGGGAATCGACACTGAAGCTTTCTTT
TRBV4-2	TRBD2	-	TRBJ2-5	CASSQAPLSGGETQYF	TGTGCCAGCAGCCAAGCTCCCCTTAGCGGGGGAGAGACCCAGTACTTC
TRBV2	-	-	TRBJ2-2	CARTNTGELFF	TGTGCCAGGACAAACACCGGGGAGCTGTTTTTT
TRBV24-1	-	many	TRBJ1-4	CATSDSYPRGQLFF	TGTGCCACCAGTGATTCTTACCCCCGGGGGCAACTGTTTTTT
TRBV7-9	TRBD2	-	TRBJ2-1	CASSPPRLAEALGQFF	TGTGCCAGCAGCCCGCCAAGACTAGCGGAGGCTTTGGGTCAGTTCTTC
TRBV15	-	-	TRBJ1-2	CATSRDKGSGGRNGYTF	TGTGCCACCAGCAGAGATAAAGGATCGGGTGGGCGGAATGGCTACACCTTC
TRBV3-1	TRBD2	many	TRBJ2-1	CASSPLAGESYNEQFF	TGTGCCAGCAGCCCTCTAGCGGGAGAGTCCTACAATGAGCAGTTCTTC
TRBV6-2/TRBV6-3	TRBD1	few	TRBJ1-1	CASTATGSRTEAFF	TGTGCCAGCACCGCGACAGGGAGTAGAACTGAAGCTTTCTTT
TRBV7-2	-	-	TRBJ2-5	CASSLAGGIQETQYF	TGTGCCAGCAGCTTAGCTGGAGGGATCCAAGAGACCCAGTACTTC
TRBV12-3/TRBV12-4	-	few	TRBJ1-1	CASLQGAPREAFF	TGTGCCAGCCTCCAAGGGGCACCACGTGAAGCTTTCTTT
TRBV11-2	-	few	TRBJ2-7	CASSLAAYSYEQYF	TGTGCCAGCAGCTTAGCGGCATACTCCTACGAGCAGTACTTC
TRBV7-9	-	few	TRBJ2-6	CASSYNNQPGANVLTF	TGTGCCAGCAGTTACAACAATCAACCTGGGGCCAACGTCCTGACTTTC
TRBV12-3/TRBV12-4	-	-	TRBJ2-5	CASSLGWHKGETQYF	TGTGCCAGCAGTTTGGGTTGGCACAAAGGGGAGACCCAGTACTTC
TRBV11-2	TRBD2	-	TRBJ2-3	CASSTDRILAGSTDTQYF	TGTGCCAGCAGCACAGACCGAATCCTAGCGGGGAGCACAGATACGCAGTATTTT
TRBV7-8	TRBD1	-	TRBJ2-2	CASSLRDRVYTGELFF	TGTGCCAGCAGCTTGCGGGACAGGGTTTACACCGGGGAGCTGTTTTTT
TRBV20-1	-	many	TRBJ1-1	CSVLSGQVNTEAFF	TGCAGTGTCCTATCGGGGCAAGTAAACACTGAAGCTTTCTTT
TRBV7-9	TRBD1	-	TRBJ1-2	CASSRGGTGLNYGYTF	TGTGCCAGCAGCCGGGGCGGGACAGGGCTAAACTATGGCTACACCTTC
TRBV20-1	TRBD2	few	TRBJ2-1	CSARGGLAGVYNEQFF	TGCAGTGCTAGAGGCGGACTAGCGGGAGTATACAATGAGCAGTTCTTC
TRBV15	-	-	TRBJ2-2	CATSRRLGVTNTGELFF	TGTGCCACCAGCAGAAGACTAGGCGTCACGAACACCGGGGAGCTGTTTTTT
TRBV5-1	-	many	TRBJ1-1	CASSGITEAFF	TGCGCCAGCAGCGGAATCACTGAAGCTTTCTTT
TRBV5-5	-	few	TRBJ2-1	CASSLYGDVGNEQFF	TGTGCCAGCAGCTTGTATGGGGATGTGGGGAATGAGCAGTTCTTC
TRBV5-1	-	many	TRBJ1-1	CASSFTAEVTEAFF	TGCGCCAGCAGCTTCACAGCCGAAGTGACTGAAGCTTTCTTT
TRBV20-1	-	few	TRBJ2-1	CSASRAASGYYNEQFF	TGCAGTGCTTCACGGGCGGCCAGCGGGTATTACAATGAGCAGTTCTTC
TRBV20-1	-	-	TRBJ2-2	CSANRGGDTGELFF	TGCAGTGCCAACAGGGGGGGGGACACCGGGGAGCTGTTTTTT
TRBV3-1	-	-	TRBJ2-3	CASSQDAGSDTQYF	TGTGCCAGCAGCCAAGATGCAGGGTCAGATACGCAGTATTTT